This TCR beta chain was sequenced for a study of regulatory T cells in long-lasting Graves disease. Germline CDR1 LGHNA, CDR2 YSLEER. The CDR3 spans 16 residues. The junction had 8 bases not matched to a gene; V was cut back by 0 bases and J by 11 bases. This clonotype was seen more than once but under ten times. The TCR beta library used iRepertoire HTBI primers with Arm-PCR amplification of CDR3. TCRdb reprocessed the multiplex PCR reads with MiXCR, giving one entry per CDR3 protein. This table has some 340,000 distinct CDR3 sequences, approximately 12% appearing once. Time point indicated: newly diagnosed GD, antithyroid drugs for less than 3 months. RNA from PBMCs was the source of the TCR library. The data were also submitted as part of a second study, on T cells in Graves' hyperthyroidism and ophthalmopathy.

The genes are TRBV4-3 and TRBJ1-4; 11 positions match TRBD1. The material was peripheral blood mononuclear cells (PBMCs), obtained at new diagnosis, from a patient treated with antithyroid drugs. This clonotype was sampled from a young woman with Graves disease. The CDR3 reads CASSQDPGQGVEKLFF. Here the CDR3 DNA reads TGCGCCAGCAGCCAAGATCCGGGACAGGGGGTCGAGAAACTGTTTTTT.